This paragraph covers one T cell receptor (beta chain) sequence. Its antigen remains undetermined. No clone much larger than this one lies a single base away; base qualities are absent. This sample was included in a study of blood T cell repertoires in COVID-19 (dated by TCRdb to 2018 to 2020). For the wider study: Samples from collaborators originated in the United States, Italy and Spain and spanned both the acute and convalescent phases of COVID-19. The material from the prospective study consisted of cDNA or gDNA derived from T cells, B-cell-depleted T cells, or PBMCs. Deeply sampled blood TCRbeta repertoires from subjects exposed to, actively infected with, or recovered from COVID-19 were included in the dataset. The repertoires were released in a freely available public database meant as a resource for research on the immune response to SARS-CoV-2. Samples were obtained from the ongoing ImmuneRACE study (first 160 participants) and from over a thousand subjects provided by 6 global collaborators. Nearly every sample came with metadata listing a de-identified subject ID, COVID-19 status, age in years and sex. Where available, HLA class I and class II types were taken from metadata supplied by the sample provider and were not determined by assay-based typing. Study-wide findings and limitations: The quantity of clinical and demographic metadata differed by source and by participant and was supplied without curation.

The immunoSEQ Assay, a bias-controlled multiplex PCR, was used to amplify TCRbeta CDR3 regions from genomic DNA. Processing in the source paper ran as follows. Nucleated cell counts per sample were estimated from amplification of reference gene primers within the assay. To quantify the absolute abundance of each unique TCRbeta CDR3 rearrangement, sequence reads were collapsed and filtered. For each sample, productive Simpson clonality was calculated as the square root of Simpson's diversity index over productive rearrangements. This is the immuneACCESS table as TCRdb keeps it, with only in-frame sequences that have V and J called. A part of the clones is gone; compared with another copy, unresolved V genes explain less than half, and the rest is unexplained. From that table come the V and J calls and clone size; the DNA was used to work out D and trimming. The sample table contains approximately 400,000 clones; only one count was recorded for more than 85% of them. The ten largest clones add up to about 0.86% of the sample.

Enrolling through a virtual design, the prospective study's participants ranged in age from roughly 18 to 89 years and lived across about two dozen United States geographic areas. In the prospective study, cohorts were assigned on the basis of participant-reported clinical history obtained from a screening survey and a study questionnaire. A participant counted as exposed if, within 2 weeks of entering the study, that participant had been in contact with someone who had a PCR-confirmed or clinician-diagnosed COVID-19 case. Each participant in the prospective study had whole blood, serum and a nasopharyngeal or oropharyngeal swab collected by mobile phlebotomists. Additional blood draws and questionnaires over an approximately 2-month period could optionally be provided by prospective study participants. Before DNA extraction, prospective study blood samples were shipped either frozen or at room temperature.

The material sequenced was PBMCs or T cells enriched from blood (not recorded which). The TCR sequence derives from a middle-aged woman who had been exposed to COVID-19.

The DNA sequence is given as TGTGCCAGTAGATCACCAAACAGGATGAACACTGAAGCTTTCTTT. It codes for CASRSPNRMNTEAFF. This chain is built from TRBV19 and TRBJ1-1, with a tentative D gene TRBD1 over 5 matching bases. From cysteine to phenylalanine, the CDR3 is 15 amino acids long. Just CDR3 DNA is preserved here, 45 bases in frame from base 1. The junction carries 14 bases between V and J, which are trimmed by 6 bases and 0 bases respectively. From a lookup of the germline V gene (reference sequence), CDR1 and CDR2 are LNHDA and SQIVND.